These 28 T cell receptor beta chains were sequenced from one sample in a study of blood T cell repertoires in COVID-19. Assay: immunoSEQ multiplex PCR; the TCRdb copy retains only in-frame clones and omits some. The sample includes some 300,000 clones, over 80% of them seen just once. The sample comprised peripheral blood. Every receptor here comes from a woman aged 45-65 years with COVID-19, enrolled during active disease.

V is TRBV9 and J is TRBJ2-1, with D possibly being TRBD1 (6 bases). Per germline, CDR1 SGDLS and CDR2 YYNGEE. V shed 3 bases and J shed 7 bases, with 23 bases lying between them. The CDR3 length is 17 residues. The CDR3 DNA follows: TGTGCCAGCAGCGCCCGACCTGCAGACAGGCGCCTAAATGAGCAGTTCTTC. Its protein is CASSARPADRRLNEQFF.

V and J are TRBV6-6 and TRBJ2-7; D unclear. Germline CDR1 MNHNY, CDR2 SVGAGI (reference sequence). V lost 0 bases to trimming and J lost 3 bases, with 15 bases between them. There are 16 residues in the CDR3. The CDR3 protein is CASSYSIQRTSYEQYF. The CDR3 DNA is TGTGCCAGCAGTTACTCGATCCAACGTACCAGCTACGAGCAGTACTTC.

The J gene is TRBJ1-1, the V gene TRBV27; the D is unclear. With 6 bases removed from V and 2 bases from J, the gap between germline ends came to 7 bases. Germline V gene lookup returns CDR1 MNHEY and CDR2 SMNVEV (reference sequence). This CDR3 has 12 amino acids. The CDR3 loop reads CASRSFNTEAFF. DNA of the CDR3: TGTGCCAGCAGGTCATTTAACACTGAAGCTTTCTTT.

The rearrangement links TRBV30 to TRBJ2-1, with TRBD2 matching 8 bases. J lost 6 bases, V lost 8 bases, and 12 bases had no gene match. The CDR3 totals 14 residues. CDR1 is GTSNPN, CDR2 SVGIG, per germline (reference sequence). CDR3 sequence: CARRLEREINEQFF. DNA for the CDR3: TGTGCCAGACGACTAGAGCGGGAGATCAATGAGCAGTTCTTC.

The chain joins TRBV19 to TRBJ2-2; tentatively, D is TRBD1 (6 bases). The ends were cut back, 5 bases at V and 3 bases at J, with 10 bases in the middle. CDR1 LNHDA and CDR2 SQIVND come from the germline V gene (reference sequence). The CDR3 is 14 amino acids. As DNA, the CDR3 is TGTGCCAGTAGTCCGGACAGATACACCGGGGAGCTGTTTTTT. As protein: CASSPDRYTGELFF. The whole variable domain, filled in from reference TRBV19 and TRBJ2-2, reads DGGITQSPKYLFRKEGQNVTLSCEQNLNHDAMYWYRQDPGQGLRLIYYSQIVNDFQKGDIAEGYSVSREKKESFPLTVTSAQKNPTAFYLCASSPDRYTGELFFGEGSRLTVL.

The CDR3 region is CASSLLGTPNEKLFF. The CDR3 region has the DNA TGTGCCAGCAGCCTACTCGGGACACCCAATGAAAAACTGTTTTTT. The gene calls are TRBV7-9 and TRBJ1-4; tentatively, D is TRBD1 (6 bases). Trimming left V 5 bases short and J 5 bases short, with 15 bases between. The germline V gene has CDR1 SEHNR and CDR2 FQNEAQ (reference sequence). This CDR3 comprises 15 residues.

This clone was seen just once. V is TRBV29-1 and J is TRBJ2-5; weak D call: TRBD1 (6 bases). This CDR3 region has 12 residues. CDR1 and CDR2 (germline): SQVTM, ANQGSEA. Trimming removed 8 bases from V and 4 bases from J, with 14 bases in between. CDR3 DNA: TGCAGCCTTTCCCTGGGGGCAGAGACCCAGTACTTC. Translating gives CSLSLGAETQYF.

The CDR3 spells CASQTSGDLSTDTQYF. The CDR3, as DNA: TGCGCCAGCCAGACTAGCGGGGACCTTAGCACAGATACGCAGTATTTT. The gene calls are TRBV5-1 and TRBJ2-3; TRBD2 agrees at 11 bases. This CDR3 has 16 amino acids. Germline lookup yields CDR1 SGHRS and CDR2 YFSETQ. Germline trimming cut 7 bases from V and 0 bases from J; bases unmatched to any gene: 7.

V gene TRBV7-6 combines with J gene TRBJ2-1, with TRBD2 matching 10 bases. Germline trimming cut 1 base from V and 5 bases from J; bases unmatched to any gene: 8. Looked up from germline, CDR1 is SGHVS and CDR2 is FNYEAQ. The CDR3 extends over 17 amino acids. In DNA, the CDR3 is TGTGCCAGCAGCTTAGAGTGGGGGACTAGCGTACACAATGAGCAGTTCTTC. Translation gives CASSLEWGTSVHNEQFF.

This clone was counted a single time. V gene TRBV14 combines with J gene TRBJ2-1; D is possibly TRBD1 (6 bases). This CDR3 is built from 14 residues. In germline, CDR1 is SGHDN, CDR2 FVKESK. Trimming pared 0 bases from V and 13 bases from J, leaving 16 bases between. In DNA form, the CDR3 reads TGTGCCAGCAGCCAAGATCCCAGACAGGAAATCCAGTTCTTC. It specifies CASSQDPRQEIQFF.

This sequence joins TRBV6-6 and TRBJ1-5; no clear D. The CDR3 totals 15 residues. Trimming took off 2 bases at V and 3 bases at J, with 11 bases between the two ends. Germline assignment: CDR1 MNHNY and CDR2 SVGAGI (reference sequence). The CDR3 DNA follows: TGTGCCAGCAGTTACGGGCAGGCCACCAATCAGCCCCAGCATTTT. It specifies CASSYGQATNQPQHF.

The CDR3 region is CSVTPPGLAGGGTDTQYF. The DNA for the CDR3 is TGCAGCGTTACACCTCCGGGACTAGCGGGCGGGGGCACAGATACGCAGTATTTT. The chain carries TRBV29-1 and TRBJ2-3, with 12 nucleotides matching TRBD2. CDR1 SQVTM and CDR2 ANQGSEA come from the germline V gene. Trimming cost V 5 bases and J 1 base; bases outside gene matches: 13. This CDR3 has 18 amino acids.

The chain recombines TRBV30 with TRBJ1-2; 9 bases map to TRBD1. V dropped 4 bases and J dropped 7; count of bases not matched to a gene: 10. This CDR3 comprises 14 residues. Germline V gives CDR1 GTSNPN, CDR2 SVGIG (reference sequence). This chain's CDR3 is CAWNEKTGGVGYTF. The CDR3 bases are TGTGCCTGGAACGAGAAGACAGGGGGAGTTGGCTACACCTTC.

The chain uses TRBV5-1 and TRBJ1-1, with 8 positions matching TRBD1. Germline V gene lookup returns CDR1 SGHRS and CDR2 YFSETQ. The V gene end was trimmed by 5 bases and the J gene end by 10 bases; junction bases not matched to a gene: 13. The CDR3 totals 14 residues. CDR3 amino acids: CASSYGQGLEGAFF. CDR3 in DNA: TGCGCCAGCAGTTATGGACAGGGCCTCGAAGGAGCTTTCTTT. The variable domain in full, with the rest retrieved from reference TRBV5-1 and TRBJ1-1, is KAGVTQTPRYLIKTRGQQVTLSCSPISGHRSVSWYQQTPGQGLQFLFEYFSETQRNKGNFPGRFSGRQFSNSRSEMNVSTLELGDSALYLCASSYGQGLEGAFFGQGTRLTVV.

The chain carries TRBV9 and TRBJ2-2; 9 bases line up with TRBD2. Trimming at V came to 0 bases and at J to 1 base, leaving 1 base not matched to a gene. CDR1 is SGDLS and CDR2 is YYNGEE in the germline V gene. The length of the CDR3 is 16 residues. CDR3 sequence: CASSVASGMNTGELFF. The CDR3 DNA reads TGTGCCAGCAGCGTAGCTAGCGGGATGAACACCGGGGAGCTGTTTTTT.

The CDR3 sequence: CASYLQGASEAFF. The CDR3 DNA is TGTGCCAGTTACCTCCAGGGGGCAAGTGAAGCTTTCTTT. The V call is TRBV19, the J call TRBJ1-1, with TRBD1 identical over 8 bases. This CDR3 comprises 13 residues. CDR1 and CDR2 (germline): LNHDA, SQIVND (reference sequence). V shed 8 bases, J shed 7 bases, and the junction held 9 bases outside the gene matches.

The V call is TRBV5-1, the J call TRBJ2-1; 7 bases are a match to TRBD2. V lost 0 bases, J lost 2 bases, and 2 bases stayed unmatched. CDR1 and CDR2 from the germline V gene are SGHRS and YFSETQ. The CDR3 has 15 residues. CDR3: CASSLEAGAYNEQFF. The CDR3, as DNA: TGCGCCAGCAGCTTGGAGGCGGGAGCCTACAATGAGCAGTTCTTC.

The chain has TRBV9 and TRBJ2-1; D perhaps matches TRBD2 (5 bases). CDR3 length: 13 amino acids. The V gene's germline CDR1 is SGDLS and CDR2 YYNGEE. The V end was cut by 1 base, the J end by 7 bases, with 9 bases between. The CDR3 sequence is CASSVSTGNEQFF. Here the CDR3 DNA reads TGTGCCAGCAGCGTAAGTACGGGGAATGAGCAGTTCTTC.

The chain has TRBV29-1 and TRBJ2-3, with 9 positions matching TRBD1. The CDR3 loop spans 16 amino acids. The germline CDR1 and CDR2 sequences are SQVTM and ANQGSEA. V shed 5 bases and J 0 bases; nucleotides not matched to a gene: 9. The CDR3 loop reads CSVLGGQGRSTDTQYF. Written as DNA, the CDR3 is TGCAGCGTTTTGGGGGGACAGGGACGGAGCACAGATACGCAGTATTTT.

This clone was observed once. The chain recombines TRBV6-4 with TRBJ1-6, with 7 positions matching TRBD1. Germline-derived CDR1 and CDR2 are MRHNA and SNTAGT. CDR3 length equals 16 residues. V was clipped by 2 bases and J by 7 bases; unmatched bases: 8. In DNA, the CDR3 is TGTGCCAGCAGTGACACCCCGGACAGGCGAAATTCACCCCTCCACTTT. It is translated as CASSDTPDRRNSPLHF.

The chain couples TRBV5-5 to TRBJ2-5, with D hard to call. V dropped 1 base and J dropped 0 bases, with 7 bases sitting between them. The CDR3 totals 14 residues. Germline lookup yields CDR1 SGHKS and CDR2 YYEKEE (reference sequence). Here the CDR3 DNA reads TGTGCCAGCAGCTTGCCGACAAACCAAGAGACCCAGTACTTC. Translation: CASSLPTNQETQYF. Full variable domain (outside the CDR3, taken from reference TRBV5-5 and TRBJ2-5): DAGVTQSPTHLIKTRGQQVTLRCSPISGHKSVSWYQQVLGQGPQFIFQYYEKEERGRGNFPDRFSARQFPNYSSELNVNALLLGDSALYLCASSLPTNQETQYFGPGTRLLVL.

The chain carries TRBV9 and TRBJ2-6; tentative D call: TRBD1 (6 bases). CDR1 and CDR2 from the germline V gene are SGDLS and YYNGEE. The CDR3 is 16 residues long. Deletions cut 0 bases from V and 2 bases from J, with 9 bases between. CDR3 nucleotides: TGTGCCAGCAGCGTAGGAGAGGGGGCTGGGGCCAACGTCCTGACTTTC. Its translation: CASSVGEGAGANVLTF.

This clone came up once. The chain joins TRBV7-3 to TRBJ1-2; 9 bases are shared with TRBD1. Germline trimming cut 5 bases from V and 6 bases from J; bases unmatched to any gene: 10. Germline V lookup: CDR1 SGHTA, CDR2 FQGTGA. The length of the CDR3 is 15 residues. CDR3 DNA: TGTGCCAGCAGCCAAACCCCGGGACAGGGAGATGGCTACACCTTC. Amino acids: CASSQTPGQGDGYTF.

The chain employs TRBV5-1 and TRBJ2-7; 10 positions agree with TRBD2. The germline V gene has CDR1 SGHRS and CDR2 YFSETQ. The CDR3 contains 15 residues. Unmatched junction bases numbered 6, after V lost 5 bases and J lost 1 base. The CDR3, as DNA: TGCGCCAGCAGATTTAATAGCGGGGGGTCCTACGAGCAGTACTTC. It yields the protein CASRFNSGGSYEQYF.

In DNA form, the CDR3 reads TGTGCCAGCAGCGGACAGGGCTCTGGGGCCAACGTCCTGACTTTC. Protein: CASSGQGSGANVLTF. V gene TRBV2 combines with J gene TRBJ2-6, with 8 bases matching TRBD1. The CDR3 is 15 amino acids. Germline CDR1 is SNHLY and CDR2 is FYNNEI. V gave up 6 bases and J gave up 0 bases; unmatched junction bases: 1.

The V call is TRBV14, the J call TRBJ2-3; 10 nucleotides line up with TRBD2. Germline CDR1 SGHDN, CDR2 FVKESK. V was clipped by 0 bases and J by 1 base; unmatched bases: 4. CDR3 size: 17 residues. The DNA for the CDR3 is TGTGCCAGCAGCCAAGATGGAGCGGGAGGGCGCACAGATACGCAGTATTTT. It yields the protein CASSQDGAGGRTDTQYF.

This clone was counted a single time. The genes are TRBV6-5 and TRBJ2-1; 12 bases are shared with TRBD2. Per the germline V gene, CDR1 is MNHEY and CDR2 is SVGAGI. V shed 5 bases and J 15 bases; nucleotides not matched to a gene: 5. This CDR3 comprises 12 residues. CDR3 sequence (DNA): TGTGCCAGCAGTCCTGGACTAGCGGGATGGTTCTTC. Residues: CASSPGLAGWFF.

This chain joins TRBV12-3 or TRBV12-4 and TRBJ1-5; no firm D call. With 2 bases removed from V and 4 bases from J, the gap between germline ends came to 6 bases. The CDR3 has 13 amino acids. CDR3 sequence reads: CASSLRSNQPQHF. The CDR3 bases are TGTGCCAGCAGTTTACGGAGTAATCAGCCCCAGCATTTT.